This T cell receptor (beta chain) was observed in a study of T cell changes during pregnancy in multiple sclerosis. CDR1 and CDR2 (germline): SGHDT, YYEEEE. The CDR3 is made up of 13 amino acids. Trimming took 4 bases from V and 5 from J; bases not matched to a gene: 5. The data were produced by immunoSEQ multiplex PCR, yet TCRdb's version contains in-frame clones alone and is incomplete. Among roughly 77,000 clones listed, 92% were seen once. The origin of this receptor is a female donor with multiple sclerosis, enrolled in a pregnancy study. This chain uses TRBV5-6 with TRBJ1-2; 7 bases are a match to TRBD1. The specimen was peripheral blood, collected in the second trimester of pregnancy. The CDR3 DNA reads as TGTGCCAGCAGCCAGGACAGGAGATATGGCTACACCTTC. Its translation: CASSQDRRYGYTF.